These 6 T cell receptor beta chains came from one sample sequenced in a study of T cell clonotyping in hematopoietic cell transplantation. Some clones are missing from TCRdb's copy, which holds only in-frame ones; the method was immunoSEQ multiplex PCR. The sample has roughly 44,000 clones, roughly 96% seen once. The sample taken for sequencing was peripheral blood mononuclear cells. The receptors stem from a man under 40 in good health. Some clones in this sample may be carry-over from other donors' samples.

The chain links TRBV7-9 to TRBJ2-7; D ambiguous. Trimming cost V 2 bases and J 2 bases, with 10 bases left between them. Germline V gene lookup returns CDR1 SEHNR and CDR2 FQNEAQ (reference sequence). This CDR3 spans 14 amino acids. The CDR3 DNA sequence: TGTGCCAGCAGCTTAAGTCTCGGAACCTACGAGCAGTACTTC. It encodes CASSLSLGTYEQYF. The full variable domain, in which reference TRBV7-9 and TRBJ2-7 provide the parts outside the CDR3, is DTGVSQNPRHKITKRGQNVTFRCDPISEHNRLYWYRQTLGQGPEFLTYFQNEAQLEKSRLLSDRFSAERPKGSFSTLEIQRTEQGDSAMYLCASSLSLGTYEQYFGPGTRLTVT.

This rearrangement joins TRBV19 to TRBJ1-5, with 8 bases identical to TRBD1. CDR1 is LNHDA and CDR2 is SQIVND in the germline V gene (reference sequence). This CDR3 is 15 amino acids long. With 5 bases clipped from V and 7 bases from J, the junction kept 10 bases outside the gene matches. CDR3 amino acids: CASSVLTGARQPQHF. The CDR3 coding sequence is TGTGCCAGTAGTGTACTGACAGGGGCTCGGCAGCCCCAGCATTTT. Together with reference TRBV19 and TRBJ1-5, the CDR3 gives the full variable domain: DGGITQSPKYLFRKEGQNVTLSCEQNLNHDAMYWYRQDPGQGLRLIYYSQIVNDFQKGDIAEGYSVSREKKESFPLTVTSAQKNPTAFYLCASSVLTGARQPQHFGDGTRLSIL.

This clone has only one observation. In nucleotides, the CDR3 is TGTGCCAGCAGCGTAGATGGTATCTATGGCTACACCTTC. Translating gives CASSVDGIYGYTF. V and J are TRBV9 and TRBJ1-2; D remains ambiguous. V lost 0 bases and J lost 4, with 7 bases in between. The germline gives CDR1 SGDLS, CDR2 YYNGEE. The CDR3 length is 13 residues.

This chain joins TRBV4-1 and TRBJ2-2; weak D call: TRBD2 (6 bases). The CDR3 runs 13 residues. The V end was cut by 5 bases, the J end by 7 bases, with 11 bases between. Per the germline V gene, CDR1 is MGHRA and CDR2 is YSYEKL. CDR3 region: CASSFGSGGELFF. The CDR3 region has the DNA TGCGCCAGCAGCTTCGGTAGCGGCGGGGAGCTGTTTTTT.

Only one count was recorded for this clone. The J gene is TRBJ1-1, the V gene TRBV4-1; D unresolved. V shed 2 bases and J shed 3 bases, with 13 bases lying between them. Per the germline V gene, CDR1 is MGHRA and CDR2 is YSYEKL. This CDR3 spans 15 amino acids. This CDR3 is CASSQRREVYTEAFF. CDR3 nucleotides: TGCGCCAGCAGCCAACGGAGGGAAGTTTACACTGAAGCTTTCTTT.

J is TRBJ2-3 and V is TRBV4-3, with D possibly being TRBD2 (6 bases). This CDR3 is built from 18 residues. V dropped 0 bases and J dropped 3 bases, with 19 bases sitting between them. Germline V gene sequence: CDR1 LGHNA, CDR2 YSLEER. CDR3 nucleotide sequence: TGCGCCAGCAGCCAAGATTCCCCTGATAGCGGTTTAACAGATACGCAGTATTTT. Its protein product is CASSQDSPDSGLTDTQYF.